These 26 T cell receptor beta chains were all obtained from the same sample, sequenced in a study of T cell responses to AZD1222 COVID-19 vaccine. Measured with immunoSEQ multiplex PCR; TCRdb has only the in-frame clones, and not every one. The data contain 130,000 to 150,000 clones, more than 85% of them singletons. The input for sequencing was peripheral blood, taken after recovery from COVID-19. These receptors all stem from an adult who had recovered from COVID-19.

The chain is built from TRBV6-5 and TRBJ2-3; 9 bases are a match to TRBD1. The CDR3 loop spans 13 amino acids. Trimming at V came to 6 bases and at J to 4 bases, leaving 2 bases not matched to a gene. The germline V gene has CDR1 MNHEY and CDR2 SVGAGI. CDR3 bases: TGTGCCAGCAGGACAGGGGGAGCAGATACGCAGTATTTT. It specifies CASRTGGADTQYF.

The chain couples TRBV5-5 to TRBJ2-2; D not certain. The germline gives CDR1 SGHKS, CDR2 YYEKEE (reference sequence). The CDR3 loop spans 14 amino acids. Trimming pared 3 bases from V and 5 bases from J, leaving 11 bases between. The CDR3 region is CASSSYWQTGELFF. The CDR3 DNA sequence: TGTGCCAGCAGCTCATATTGGCAGACCGGGGAGCTGTTTTTT.

The rearrangement uses TRBV6-6 and TRBJ2-2; the match to TRBD1 covers 9 bases. Germline CDR1 is MNHNY and CDR2 is SVGAGI (reference sequence). Trimming took 5 bases from V and 0 from J; bases not matched to a gene: 13. The CDR3 has 19 residues. CDR3 DNA: TGTGCCAGCAGTCCTGGGGGACAGGGAGTAATGACGAACACCGGGGAGCTGTTTTTT. It encodes CASSPGGQGVMTNTGELFF.

The rearrangement joins TRBV28 to TRBJ2-7; D is ambiguous. V lost 7 bases and J lost 4, with 8 bases in between. CDR3 length: 11 amino acids. Germline V gene lookup returns CDR1 MDHEN and CDR2 SYDVKM. The CDR3, as DNA: TGTGCCAGCATGTCGCTTTACGAGCAGTACTTC. Translated, it gives CASMSLYEQYF. The full variable domain, in which reference TRBV28 and TRBJ2-7 provide the parts outside the CDR3, is DVKVTQSSRYLVKRTGEKVFLECVQDMDHENMFWYRQDPGLGLRLIYFSYDVKMKEKGDIPEGYSVSREKKERFSLILESASTNQTSMYLCASMSLYEQYFGPGTRLTVT.

The chain uses TRBV6-5 and TRBJ2-2, with D possibly TRBD2 on 5 matching bases. The V and J ends lost 7 bases and 5 bases respectively, with 14 bases between them. CDR1 and CDR2 (germline): MNHEY, SVGAGI. This CDR3 is 14 amino acids long. This chain's CDR3 is CASTRGRGTGELFF. CDR3 nucleotide sequence: TGTGCCAGCACGCGAGGGAGAGGGACCGGGGAGCTGTTTTTT.

The chain has TRBV9 and TRBJ2-1, with a possible D match to TRBD2 (6 bases). This CDR3 region has 15 residues. V was pared by 4 bases and J by 4 bases, with 15 bases between. Germline V lookup: CDR1 SGDLS, CDR2 YYNGEE. The CDR3 loop is CASSLGLQSYNEQFF. For the CDR3, the DNA is TGTGCCAGCAGCCTTGGACTACAGTCTTACAATGAGCAGTTCTTC.

The rearrangement uses TRBV5-6 and TRBJ1-1; weak D call: TRBD1 (6 bases). Trimming removed 2 bases at V and 5 bases at J, with 19 bases between. CDR1 SGHDT and CDR2 YYEEEE come from the germline V gene. The CDR3 runs 16 residues. The chain's CDR3 is CASSFQGNWGRTEAFF. The CDR3 DNA sequence: TGTGCCAGCAGCTTCCAGGGGAATTGGGGAAGGACTGAAGCTTTCTTT.

This chain joins TRBV5-1 and TRBJ1-1, with 7 bases that match TRBD1. V dropped 4 bases and J dropped 6; count of bases not matched to a gene: 12. This CDR3 comprises 15 residues. Germline-derived CDR1 and CDR2 are SGHRS and YFSETQ. The CDR3 sequence: CASSTQPGQFSEAFF. The DNA of the CDR3 is TGCGCCAGCAGCACCCAACCGGGACAGTTCTCTGAAGCTTTCTTT. Full variable domain (remainder filled in from reference TRBV5-1 and TRBJ1-1): KAGVTQTPRYLIKTRGQQVTLSCSPISGHRSVSWYQQTPGQGLQFLFEYFSETQRNKGNFPGRFSGRQFSNSRSEMNVSTLELGDSALYLCASSTQPGQFSEAFFGQGTRLTVV.

This chain joins TRBV11-2 and TRBJ1-2; D call uncertain. Trimming removed 1 base at V and 8 bases at J, with 20 bases between. This CDR3 has 16 residues. CDR1 is SGHAT, CDR2 FQNNGV, per germline. In DNA, the CDR3 is TGTGCCAGCAGCTTAGTTGGGCCTACTGGCAGAGGCGGCTACACCTTC. Translating it yields CASSLVGPTGRGGYTF.

The chain couples TRBV28 to TRBJ2-7; D is perhaps TRBD1 (6 bases). Trimming left V 5 bases short and J 0 bases short, with 14 bases between. This CDR3 contains 15 residues. In germline, CDR1 is MDHEN, CDR2 SYDVKM. In nucleotides, the CDR3 is TGTGCCAGCAGTCGGGACCGGGACACCTCCTACGAGCAGTACTTC. As protein: CASSRDRDTSYEQYF.

This clone was counted a single time. This rearrangement joins TRBV7-2 to TRBJ1-5, with D uncertain. Trimming cost V 1 base and J 4 bases, with 8 bases left between them. CDR3 length: 14 amino acids. Looked up from germline, CDR1 is SGHTA and CDR2 is FQGNSA. CDR3 amino acids: CASSLVSGNQPQHF. The CDR3 nucleotides are TGTGCCAGCAGCTTAGTGTCCGGGAATCAGCCCCAGCATTTT.

V is TRBV18 and J is TRBJ1-2; tentative D call: TRBD1 (5 bases). From germline, CDR1 is KGHSH and CDR2 LQKENI. V lost 3 bases to trimming and J lost 7 bases, with 18 bases between them. The CDR3 is made up of 15 amino acids. This CDR3 reads CASSPQGAHTAGYTF. CDR3 DNA sequence: TGTGCCAGCTCACCCCAGGGCGCCCACACCGCTGGCTACACCTTC.

The chain couples TRBV28 to TRBJ1-5; D remains unclear. This CDR3 has 14 amino acids. V was clipped by 3 bases and J by 4 bases, with 10 bases between them. CDR1 is MDHEN and CDR2 is SYDVKM in the germline V gene. CDR3 in amino acids: CASSFWGGNQPQHF. The CDR3 coding sequence is TGTGCCAGCAGTTTTTGGGGAGGGAATCAGCCCCAGCATTTT.

The rearrangement joins TRBV3-1 (or the pseudogene TRBV3-2) to TRBJ1-6; D ambiguous. The germline V gene encodes CDR1 LGHDT and CDR2 YNNKEL (reference sequence). The CDR3 consists of 15 residues. Trimming removed 4 bases from V and 7 bases from J, with 14 bases in between. The CDR3 protein is CASSRRPRGNSPLHF. The CDR3 coding sequence is TGTGCCAGCAGCCGAAGGCCGCGCGGGAATTCACCCCTCCACTTT.

In DNA form, the CDR3 reads TGTGCCAGCACAAGGGCGACAGCTTCGCGTAATGAAAAACTGTTTTTT. Protein sequence: CASTRATASRNEKLFF. This chain connects TRBV28 to TRBJ1-4; a weak D match, TRBD1 (5 bases). Per germline, CDR1 MDHEN and CDR2 SYDVKM. This CDR3 has 16 residues. Trimming cost V 7 bases and J 4 bases, with 19 bases left between them.

V and J are TRBV29-1 and TRBJ1-2, with D possibly TRBD1 on 6 matching bases. This CDR3 is built from 13 residues. Germline V gene sequence: CDR1 SQVTM, CDR2 ANQGSEA. Between the trimmed V and J ends, which lost 6 bases and 4 bases, there was a span of 15 bases. CDR3 residues: CSVTGMGSYGYTF. In DNA, the CDR3 is TGCAGCGTCACAGGGATGGGAAGCTATGGCTACACCTTC.

The rearrangement joins TRBV18 to TRBJ2-2, with D possibly TRBD1 on 5 matching bases. Trimming removed 4 bases from V and 3 bases from J, with 9 bases in between. CDR3 size: 14 residues. The germline CDR1 and CDR2 sequences are KGHSH and LQKENI. The CDR3, as DNA: TGTGCCAGCTCACTTGACAGTTACACCGGGGAGCTGTTTTTT. Translating it yields CASSLDSYTGELFF.

V is TRBV12-3 or TRBV12-4 and J is TRBJ2-2; D is unresolved. The V gene lost 4 bases and the J gene lost 5 bases, with 5 bases spanning the gap. CDR3 length equals 12 residues. The CDR3 bases are TGTGCCAGCAGTTCTGGGACCGGGGAGCTGTTTTTT. This sequence encodes CASSSGTGELFF.

This clone has a count of ten or more. The chain links TRBV5-1 to TRBJ2-2, with no clear D. The CDR3 contains 12 residues. The V end was cut by 3 bases, the J end by 1 base, with 1 base between. Germline V CDR1 and CDR2: SGHRS, YFSETQ. As DNA, the CDR3 is TGCGCCAGCAGCTGGAACACCGGGGAGCTGTTTTTT. It encodes CASSWNTGELFF.

The chain uses TRBV18 and TRBJ1-5; D possibly corresponds to TRBD1 (5 bases). Trimming left V 3 bases short and J 7 bases short, with 16 bases between. Germline V lookup: CDR1 KGHSH, CDR2 LQKENI. This CDR3 contains 15 residues. The CDR3 coding sequence is TGTGCCAGCTCACCCGCAGTGGGGGAAGGACAGCCCCAGCATTTT. Its protein is CASSPAVGEGQPQHF.

The chain combines TRBV27 with TRBJ2-3; 9 bases map to TRBD1. CDR3 length: 15 amino acids. The V gene's germline CDR1 is MNHEY and CDR2 SMNVEV (reference sequence). V gave up 3 bases and J gave up 2 bases; unmatched junction bases: 3. CDR3 in amino acids: CASSFWDRDTDTQYF. Written as DNA, the CDR3 is TGTGCCAGCAGTTTTTGGGACAGGGACACAGATACGCAGTATTTT.

The chain carries TRBV2 and TRBJ1-3, with D tentatively TRBD1 (5 bases). Germline lookup yields CDR1 SNHLY and CDR2 FYNNEI. The CDR3 totals 15 residues. Trimming took 3 bases from V and 2 from J, leaving 11 bases between them. CDR3 sequence reads: CASSDWGKAGNTIYF. The CDR3 region has the DNA TGTGCCAGCAGTGATTGGGGGAAAGCTGGAAACACCATATATTTT. Complete variable domain (other parts from reference TRBV2 and TRBJ1-3): EPEVTQTPSHQVTQMGQEVILRCVPISNHLYFYWYRQILGQKVEFLVSFYNNEISEKSEIFDDQFSVERPDGSNFTLKIRSTKLEDSAMYFCASSDWGKAGNTIYFGEGSWLTVV.

This chain uses TRBV18 with TRBJ1-2; D might be TRBD1 (5 bases). This CDR3 spans 13 amino acids. V was shortened by 3 bases and J by 5 bases, with 10 bases between the two germline ends. Germline-derived CDR1 and CDR2 are KGHSH and LQKENI. The CDR3 sequence is CASSPDRQYGYTF. CDR3 bases: TGTGCCAGCTCACCTGATCGACAGTATGGCTACACCTTC.

V gene TRBV18 combines with J gene TRBJ2-1; possibly TRBD2 for D (5 bases). Trimming removed 0 bases from V and 5 bases from J, with 14 bases in between. The germline gives CDR1 KGHSH, CDR2 LQKENI. CDR3 length: 16 residues. CDR3 nucleotides: TGTGCCAGCTCACCACCAAGCGGAATCGGGAACAATGAGCAGTTCTTC. It translates to CASSPPSGIGNNEQFF. Variable domain in full (rest from reference TRBV18 and TRBJ2-1): NAGVMQNPRHLVRRRGQEARLRCSPMKGHSHVYWYRQLPEEGLKFMVYLQKENIIDESGMPKERFSAEFPKEGPSILRIQQVVRGDSAAYFCASSPPSGIGNNEQFFGPGTRLTVL.

Comment on this clone: Other nucleotide sequences from this sample produce the same CDR3. The chain is built from TRBV28 and TRBJ1-6, with 9 bases that match TRBD1. The CDR3 runs to 14 residues. Germline CDR1 and CDR2: MDHEN and SYDVKM. V lost 5 bases to trimming and J lost 7 bases; unmatched junction nucleotides: 3. DNA for the CDR3: TGTGCCAGCAGTCCCGGACAGGGGAATTCACCCCTCCACTTT. It encodes CASSPGQGNSPLHF.

The V and J genes are TRBV18 and TRBJ1-2, with a tentative D call TRBD1 (5 bases). V lost 3 bases and J lost 8, with 13 bases in between. This CDR3 region has 13 residues. CDR1 and CDR2 from the germline V gene are KGHSH and LQKENI. CDR3 nucleotide sequence: TGTGCCAGCTCACCGGGCAGGGAAAACGGCTACACCTTC. This gives the protein CASSPGRENGYTF.